This T cell receptor (beta chain) is from a study of CD8 T cells in Susac syndrome. The RNA, roughly 0.45 to 1 ug, was put through reverse transcription using random hexamers. Amplification of TCR beta CDR3 used immunoSEQ multiplex PCR across 54 Vbeta and 13 Jbeta. A single record per CDR3 protein comes from TCRdb applying MiXCR to the immunoSEQ multiplex PCR reads. Found here are 100,000 to 150,000 distinct CDR3 sequences, 75% to 90% of them singletons; the top ten hold around 0.5%. Sequencing targeted TCR beta in T cells from blood (CD8+ and CD4+). The multiple sclerosis control group consisted of treatment-naive patients whose relapsing-remitting disease, which was either stable or active, fulfilled revised McDonald criteria. This clonotype came up a few times. The sequence came from a human donor with multiple sclerosis. Sequencing was carried out using CD8+ T cells from PBMCs.

The CDR3 DNA follows: TGTGCCACCACTCCGAAATTTCAAGAGACCCAGTACTTC. Protein: CATTPKFQETQYF. The gene calls are TRBV15 and TRBJ2-5; D remains ambiguous. Germline lookup yields CDR1 LNHNV and CDR2 YYDKDF (reference sequence). Trimming removed 7 bases from V and 2 bases from J, with 11 bases in between. The CDR3 is 13 residues long. Complete variable domain (other parts from reference TRBV15 and TRBJ2-5): DAMVIQNPRYQVTQFGKPVTLSCSQTLNHNVMYWYQQKSSQAPKLLFHYYDKDFNNEADTPDNFQSRRPNTSFCFLDIRSPGLGDTAMYLCATTPKFQETQYFGPGTRLLVL.